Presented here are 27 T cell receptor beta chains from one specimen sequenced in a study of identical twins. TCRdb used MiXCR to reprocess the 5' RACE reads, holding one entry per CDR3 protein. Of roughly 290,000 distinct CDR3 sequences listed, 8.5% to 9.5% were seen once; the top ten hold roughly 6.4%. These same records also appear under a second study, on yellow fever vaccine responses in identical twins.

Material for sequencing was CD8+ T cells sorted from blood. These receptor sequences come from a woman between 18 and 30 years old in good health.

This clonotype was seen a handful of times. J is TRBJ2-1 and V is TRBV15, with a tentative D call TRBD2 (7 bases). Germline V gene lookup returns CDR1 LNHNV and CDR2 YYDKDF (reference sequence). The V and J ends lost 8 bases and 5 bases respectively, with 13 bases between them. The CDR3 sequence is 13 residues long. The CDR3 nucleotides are TGTGCCACCGAGGAGGGGGGGCACAATGAGCAGTTCTTC. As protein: CATEEGGHNEQFF.

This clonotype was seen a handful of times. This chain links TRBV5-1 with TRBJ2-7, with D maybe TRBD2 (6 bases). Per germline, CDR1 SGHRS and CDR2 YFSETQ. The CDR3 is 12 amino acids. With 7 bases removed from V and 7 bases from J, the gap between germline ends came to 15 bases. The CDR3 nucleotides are TGCGCCAGCTCTCGGGGGTCGTTGGAGCAGTACTTC. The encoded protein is CASSRGSLEQYF.

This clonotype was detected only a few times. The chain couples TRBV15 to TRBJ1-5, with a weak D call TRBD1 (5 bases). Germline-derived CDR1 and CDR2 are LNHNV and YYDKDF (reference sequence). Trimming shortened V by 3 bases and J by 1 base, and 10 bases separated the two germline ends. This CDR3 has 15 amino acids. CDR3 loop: CATSSQGGSNQPQHF. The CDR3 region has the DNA TGTGCCACCAGCAGTCAGGGAGGGAGCAATCAGCCCCAGCATTTT.

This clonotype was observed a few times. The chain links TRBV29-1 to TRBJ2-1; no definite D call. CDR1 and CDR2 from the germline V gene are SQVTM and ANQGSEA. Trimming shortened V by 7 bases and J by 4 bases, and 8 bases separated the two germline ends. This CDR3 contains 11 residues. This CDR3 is CSGEDYNEQFF. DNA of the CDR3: TGCAGCGGGGAAGATTACAATGAGCAGTTCTTC.

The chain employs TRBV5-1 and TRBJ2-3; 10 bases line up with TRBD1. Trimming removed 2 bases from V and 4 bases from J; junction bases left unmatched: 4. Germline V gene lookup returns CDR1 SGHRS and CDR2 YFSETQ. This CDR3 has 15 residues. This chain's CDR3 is CASSLGTGVPDTQYF. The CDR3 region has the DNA TGCGCCAGCAGCTTAGGGACAGGGGTCCCAGATACGCAGTATTTT.

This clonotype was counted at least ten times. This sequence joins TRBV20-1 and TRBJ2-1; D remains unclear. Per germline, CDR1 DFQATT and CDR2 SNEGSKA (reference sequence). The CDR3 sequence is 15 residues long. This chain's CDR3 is CGVARSDRSYNEQFF. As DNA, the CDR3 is TGCGGGGTTGCGAGGAGCGACCGTTCCTACAATGAGCAGTTCTTC.

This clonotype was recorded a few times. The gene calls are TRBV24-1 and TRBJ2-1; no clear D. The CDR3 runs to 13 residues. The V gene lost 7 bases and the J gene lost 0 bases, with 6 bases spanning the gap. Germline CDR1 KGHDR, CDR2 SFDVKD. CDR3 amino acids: CATRQSSYNEQFF. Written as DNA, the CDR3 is TGTGCCACCAGGCAAAGCTCCTACAATGAGCAGTTCTTC.

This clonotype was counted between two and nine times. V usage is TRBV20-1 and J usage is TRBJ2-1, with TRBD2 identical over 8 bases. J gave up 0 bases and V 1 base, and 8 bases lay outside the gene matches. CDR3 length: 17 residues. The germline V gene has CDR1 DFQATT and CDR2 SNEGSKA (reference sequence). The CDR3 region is CSARVAGGTSSYNEQFF. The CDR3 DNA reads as TGCAGTGCTAGAGTGGCGGGGGGCACCAGCTCCTACAATGAGCAGTTCTTC.

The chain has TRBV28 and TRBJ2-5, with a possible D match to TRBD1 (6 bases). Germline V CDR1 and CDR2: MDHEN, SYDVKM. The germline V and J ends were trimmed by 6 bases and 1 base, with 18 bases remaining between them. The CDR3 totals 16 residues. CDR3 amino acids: CASSYRDKIIQETQYF. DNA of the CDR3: TGTGCCAGCAGCTATAGGGACAAGATTATCCAAGAGACCCAGTACTTC. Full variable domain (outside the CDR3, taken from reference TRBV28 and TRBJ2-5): DVKVTQSSRYLVKRTGEKVFLECVQDMDHENMFWYRQDPGLGLRLIYFSYDVKMKEKGDIPEGYSVSREKKERFSLILESASTNQTSMYLCASSYRDKIIQETQYFGPGTRLLVL.

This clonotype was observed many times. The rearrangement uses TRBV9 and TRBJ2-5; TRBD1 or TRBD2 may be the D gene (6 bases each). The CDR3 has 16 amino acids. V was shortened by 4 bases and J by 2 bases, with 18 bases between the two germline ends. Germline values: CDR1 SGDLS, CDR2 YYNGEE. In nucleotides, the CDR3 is TGTGCCAGCAGCCCCTGGGGGGCAGGAGGGCAAGAGACCCAGTACTTC. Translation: CASSPWGAGGQETQYF.

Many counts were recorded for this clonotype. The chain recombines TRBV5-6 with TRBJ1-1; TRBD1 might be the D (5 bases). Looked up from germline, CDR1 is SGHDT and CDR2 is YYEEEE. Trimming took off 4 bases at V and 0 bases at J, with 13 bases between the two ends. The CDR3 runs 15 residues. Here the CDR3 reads CASSALPGMNTEAFF. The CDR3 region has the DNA TGTGCCAGCAGCGCTCTGCCAGGGATGAACACTGAAGCTTTCTTT.

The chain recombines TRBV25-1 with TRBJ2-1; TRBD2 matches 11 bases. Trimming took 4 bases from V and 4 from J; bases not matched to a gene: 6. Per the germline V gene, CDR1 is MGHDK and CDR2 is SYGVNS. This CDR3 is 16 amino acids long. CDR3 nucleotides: TGTGCCAGCAGTGCCCTGGGACTAGCGGATTACAATGAGCAGTTCTTC. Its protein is CASSALGLADYNEQFF.

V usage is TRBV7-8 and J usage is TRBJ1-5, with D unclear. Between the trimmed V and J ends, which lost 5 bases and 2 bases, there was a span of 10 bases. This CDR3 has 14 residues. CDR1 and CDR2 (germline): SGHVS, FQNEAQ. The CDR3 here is CASSADGGNQPQHF. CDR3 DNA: TGTGCCAGCAGCGCGGATGGAGGCAATCAGCCCCAGCATTTT. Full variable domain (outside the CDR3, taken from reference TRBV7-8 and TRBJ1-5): GAGVSQSPRYKVAKRGQDVALRCDPISGHVSLFWYQQALGQGPEFLTYFQNEAQLDKSGLPSDRFFAERPEGSVSTLKIQRTQQEDSAVYLCASSADGGNQPQHFGDGTRLSIL.

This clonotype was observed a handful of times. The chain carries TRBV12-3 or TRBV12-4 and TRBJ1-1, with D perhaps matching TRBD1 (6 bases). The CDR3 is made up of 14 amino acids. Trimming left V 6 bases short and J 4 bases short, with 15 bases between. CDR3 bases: TGTGCCAGCAGACCAAGGGGGTTAGGCACTGAAGCTTTCTTT. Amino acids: CASRPRGLGTEAFF.

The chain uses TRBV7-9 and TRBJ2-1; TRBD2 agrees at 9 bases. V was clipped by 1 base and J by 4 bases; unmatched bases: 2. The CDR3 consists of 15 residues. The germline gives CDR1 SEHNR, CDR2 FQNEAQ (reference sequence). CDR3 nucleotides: TGTGCCAGCAGCTTAGTGGGACTAGCATACAATGAGCAGTTCTTC. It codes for CASSLVGLAYNEQFF.

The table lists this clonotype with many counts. CDR3: CASSSTRTGKNSPLHF. CDR3 sequence (DNA): TGTGCCAGTAGCTCTACTAGGACAGGGAAGAATTCACCCCTCCACTTT. This sequence joins TRBV19 and TRBJ1-6; 8 nucleotides agree with TRBD1. V gave up 6 bases and J gave up 7 bases; unmatched junction bases: 11. Germline assignment: CDR1 LNHDA and CDR2 SQIVND (reference sequence). The CDR3 is 16 residues long.

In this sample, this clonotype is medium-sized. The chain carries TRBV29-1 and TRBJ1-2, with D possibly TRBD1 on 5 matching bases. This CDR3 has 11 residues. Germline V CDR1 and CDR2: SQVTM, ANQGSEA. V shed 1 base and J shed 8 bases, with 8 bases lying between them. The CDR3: CSVEVGVGYTF. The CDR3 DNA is TGCAGCGTTGAAGTGGGGGTGGGCTACACCTTC.

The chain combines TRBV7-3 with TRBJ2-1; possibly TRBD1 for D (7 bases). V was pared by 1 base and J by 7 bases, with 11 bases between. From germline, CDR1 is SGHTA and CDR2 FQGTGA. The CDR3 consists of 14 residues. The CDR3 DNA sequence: TGTGCCAGCAGCTTAAGGGCAGGGGGGAATGAGCAGTTCTTC. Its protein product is CASSLRAGGNEQFF.

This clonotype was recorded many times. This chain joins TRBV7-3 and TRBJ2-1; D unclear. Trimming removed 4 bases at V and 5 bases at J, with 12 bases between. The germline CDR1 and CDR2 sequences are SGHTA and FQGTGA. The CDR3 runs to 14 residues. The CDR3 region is CASSSHPLNNEQFF. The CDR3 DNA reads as TGTGCCAGCAGCTCACATCCTCTTAACAATGAGCAGTTCTTC.

CDR3: CSVEEGSGGWTDTQYF. DNA of the CDR3: TGCAGCGTTGAGGAAGGGTCTGGGGGATGGACAGATACGCAGTATTTT. The rearrangement uses TRBV29-1 and TRBJ2-3, with D perhaps being TRBD1 or TRBD2 (5 bases each). Looked up from germline, CDR1 is SQVTM and CDR2 is ANQGSEA. The CDR3 has 16 residues. V was cut by 3 bases and J by 3 bases, with 19 bases left in between.

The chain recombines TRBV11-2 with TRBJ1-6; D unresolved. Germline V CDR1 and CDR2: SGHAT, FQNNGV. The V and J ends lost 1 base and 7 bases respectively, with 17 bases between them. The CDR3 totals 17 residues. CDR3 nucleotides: TGTGCCAGCAGCTTAGGAGGAAACCAGTTAGAAAATTCACCCCTCCACTTT. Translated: CASSLGGNQLENSPLHF.

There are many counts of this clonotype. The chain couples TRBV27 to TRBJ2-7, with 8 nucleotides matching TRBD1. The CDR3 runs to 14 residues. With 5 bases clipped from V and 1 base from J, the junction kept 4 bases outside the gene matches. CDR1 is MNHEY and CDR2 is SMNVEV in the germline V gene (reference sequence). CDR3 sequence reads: CASSQNRGSYEQYF. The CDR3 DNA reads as TGTGCCAGCAGTCAAAACAGGGGGTCCTACGAGCAGTACTTC.

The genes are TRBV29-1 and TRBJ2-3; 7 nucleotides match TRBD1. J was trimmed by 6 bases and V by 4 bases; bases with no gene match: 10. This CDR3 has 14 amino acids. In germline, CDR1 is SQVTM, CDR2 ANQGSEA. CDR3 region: CSVGIGQEPDTQYF. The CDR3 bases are TGCAGCGTTGGGATAGGACAGGAGCCCGATACGCAGTATTTT.

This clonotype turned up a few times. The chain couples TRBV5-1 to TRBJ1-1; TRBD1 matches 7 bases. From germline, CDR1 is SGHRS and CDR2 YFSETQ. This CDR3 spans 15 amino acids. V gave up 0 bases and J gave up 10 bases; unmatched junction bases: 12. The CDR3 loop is CASSLAGDRLSGAFF. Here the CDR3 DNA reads TGCGCCAGCAGCTTGGCCGGGGACAGACTAAGTGGAGCTTTCTTT.

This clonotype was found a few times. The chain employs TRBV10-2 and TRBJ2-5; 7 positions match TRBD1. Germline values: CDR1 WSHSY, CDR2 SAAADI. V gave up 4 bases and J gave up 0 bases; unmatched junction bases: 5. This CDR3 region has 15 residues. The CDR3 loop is CASSGVRGYQETQYF. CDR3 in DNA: TGCGCCAGCAGTGGCGTCAGGGGGTACCAAGAGACCCAGTACTTC.

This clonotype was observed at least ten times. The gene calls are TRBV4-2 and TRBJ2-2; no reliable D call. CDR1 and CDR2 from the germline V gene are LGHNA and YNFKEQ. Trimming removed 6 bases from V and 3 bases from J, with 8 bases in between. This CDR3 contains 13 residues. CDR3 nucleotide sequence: TGTGCCAGCAGGTCTTGGGACACCGGGGAGCTGTTTTTT. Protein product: CASRSWDTGELFF.

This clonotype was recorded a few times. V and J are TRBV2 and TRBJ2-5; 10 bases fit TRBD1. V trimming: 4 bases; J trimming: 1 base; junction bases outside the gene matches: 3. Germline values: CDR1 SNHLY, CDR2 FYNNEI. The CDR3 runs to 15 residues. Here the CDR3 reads CASSVRQGAQETQYF. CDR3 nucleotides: TGTGCCAGCAGTGTAAGACAGGGGGCCCAAGAGACCCAGTACTTC.